This T cell receptor (beta chain) was identified during a study of identical twins. Regarding the study as a whole: Invariant T cells like MAIT and iNKT could partly confound the zero-insertion analyses. Twins shared out-of-frame alpha sequences with excess low generation probability.

This clonotype was detected ten times or more. Its specificity is not known. The V gene's germline CDR1 is MNHEY and CDR2 SVGAGI. The CDR3 runs to 14 residues. The ends were cut back, 0 bases at V and 0 bases at J, with 3 bases in the middle. Template switching created a universal primer site, and the cDNA included unique molecular identifiers. MiXCR, run by TCRdb on the 5' RACE reads, gives a single entry per CDR3 protein. The sample has approximately 230,000 distinct CDR3 sequences; around 15% are singletons. The J gene is TRBJ1-5, the V gene TRBV6-5; D unclear. The sequencing sample was made of memory (CD45RO+) T cells sorted from blood. This receptor was obtained from a woman between 18 and 29 years old in good health. The CDR3 loop is CASSYSTSNQPQHF. The CDR3, as DNA: TGTGCCAGCAGTTACTCGACTAGCAATCAGCCCCAGCATTTT.